These 2 T cell receptor beta chains share one sample of origin, sequenced in a study of CD8 T cells in Susac syndrome. Reverse transcription of about 0.45 to 1 ug RNA was performed with random hexamers. MiXCR, applied by TCRdb to the immunoSEQ multiplex PCR reads, yields one record per CDR3 protein. Among roughly 200,000 distinct CDR3 sequences listed, approximately 94% were seen once. What was sequenced was CD4+ T cells from PBMCs. Receptors were obtained from a human donor in good health.

The rearrangement links TRBV4-2 to TRBJ2-5; D unresolved. Trimming removed 0 bases at V and 2 bases at J, with 4 bases between. The CDR3 runs 13 residues. Germline CDR1 reads LGHNA; CDR2 reads YNFKEQ. Here the CDR3 DNA reads TGTGCCAGCAGCCAAGATATGCAAGAGACCCAGTACTTC. Its protein product is CASSQDMQETQYF.

The rearrangement uses TRBV5-1 and TRBJ2-2, with D perhaps TRBD1 (5 bases). There are 14 residues in the CDR3. In germline, CDR1 is SGHRS, CDR2 YFSETQ. Trimming removed 5 bases from V and 0 bases from J, with 8 bases in between. The CDR3 nucleotides read TGCGCCAGCAGGATAGGGGCGAACACCGGGGAGCTGTTTTTT. This gives the protein CASRIGANTGELFF.